The sequence of this T cell receptor beta chain was determined in a study of molecular identifiers for immune sequencing clone quantification. This clonotype was counted at least ten times. What it binds is unknown. Whole-study results and caveats: Sharing of a barcode by identical TCR molecules could cause highly expanded clone sizes to be underestimated. Whereas clones above 20 RNA copies held under 1% of naive-cell molecules, they held over 97% of effector molecules.

Per germline, CDR1 SGHTA and CDR2 FQGTGA. The germline V and J ends were trimmed by 2 bases and 3 bases, with 12 bases remaining between them. The CDR3 runs to 15 residues. Previously reported methods and listed TCR primers produced the bulk TCR libraries. TCRdb re-derived calls from the PCR reads in MiXCR, one entry per CDR3 protein. The table shows more than 550,000 distinct CDR3 sequences, with roughly 27% occurring only once. The CD8+CD4-CCR7+CD45RA+ phenotype defined the sorted naive CD8 T cells. Sequencing used naive CD8+ T cells from blood, with Jurkat cell RNA spiked in. The subset denotes: FACS-sorted CD8+CD4-CCR7+CD45RA+ naive T cells. This receptor was obtained from a human donor in good health. Some libraries in this study had Jurkat cell RNA spiked in. The chain carries TRBV7-3 and TRBJ2-3, with D unresolved. As DNA, the CDR3 is TGTGCCAGCAGCTTAGGCGTGGCCAGGACAGATACGCAGTATTTT. Residues: CASSLGVARTDTQYF.